Each of the 7 T cell receptor beta chains below was sequenced from the same sample in a study of blood T cells in healthy people across ages. The authors ran a second PCR of roughly 6 to 11 cycles using a sample-barcoded 5' primer and a J-beta primer mix. TCRdb re-called the 5' RACE reads through MiXCR, storing one row per CDR3 protein. The table includes about 730,000 distinct CDR3 sequences, 35% to 45% detected once. Sequencing was done on a sample of blood. These receptors were taken from a woman aged 55-75 years in good health.

A few counts support this clonotype. The chain recombines TRBV7-2 with TRBJ2-3; the match to TRBD2 covers 10 bases. Germline trimming cut 5 bases from V and 2 bases from J; bases unmatched to any gene: 7. CDR3 length: 16 residues. The germline gives CDR1 SGHTA, CDR2 FQGNSA. The CDR3 DNA reads TGTGCCAGCAGCCGAGGACTAGCGGCCCTCACAGATACGCAGTATTTT. It encodes CASSRGLAALTDTQYF.

The sample holds a few counts of this clonotype. This rearrangement joins TRBV15 to TRBJ1-1; the match to TRBD1 covers 7 bases. V lost 4 bases to trimming and J lost 4 bases; unmatched junction nucleotides: 6. Germline V gene sequence: CDR1 LNHNV, CDR2 YYDKDF (reference sequence). The CDR3 is 14 residues long. For the CDR3, the DNA is TGTGCCACCAGCAAAAACCAGGGGGGCACTGAAGCTTTCTTT. It is translated as CATSKNQGGTEAFF.

The chain links TRBV10-3 to TRBJ2-7; TRBD2 might be the D (6 bases). V shed 7 bases and J shed 2 bases, with 12 bases lying between them. CDR1 and CDR2 (germline): ENHRY, SYGVKD. The CDR3 consists of 13 residues. The CDR3 DNA follows: TGTGCCATCAAAGGGGCTAGCGCCTACGAGCAGTACTTC. It specifies CAIKGASAYEQYF.

This clonotype was seen a few times. This sequence joins TRBV28 and TRBJ2-7; D is possibly TRBD1 (6 bases). V was pared by 5 bases and J by 3 bases, with 17 bases between. The CDR3 totals 15 residues. Germline assignment: CDR1 MDHEN and CDR2 SYDVKM. CDR3 coding DNA: TGTGCCAGCAGTGCCCAACAGGGAGTAGTCTACGAGCAGTACTTC. The encoded protein is CASSAQQGVVYEQYF.

The chain carries TRBV6-5 and TRBJ1-2; D unclear. The germline V gene has CDR1 MNHEY and CDR2 SVGAGI. CDR3 length: 12 residues. CDR3 loop: CTIGNYNYGYTF. The CDR3 coding sequence is TGTACCATTGGGAACTATAACTATGGCTACACCTTC.

The chain employs TRBV5-1 and TRBJ2-7; possible D gene TRBD1, 6 bases. With 7 bases removed from V and 2 bases from J, the gap between germline ends came to 16 bases. Per germline, CDR1 SGHRS and CDR2 YFSETQ. CDR3 length: 14 amino acids. CDR3 DNA: TGCGCCAGCGCTCAACAGGACAGAACCTACGAGCAGTACTTC. This sequence encodes CASAQQDRTYEQYF. Looking up the rest from reference TRBV5-1 and TRBJ2-7 gives the full variable domain: KAGVTQTPRYLIKTRGQQVTLSCSPISGHRSVSWYQQTPGQGLQFLFEYFSETQRNKGNFPGRFSGRQFSNSRSEMNVSTLELGDSALYLCASAQQDRTYEQYFGPGTRLTVT.

The V call is TRBV20-1, the J call TRBJ1-1; D unclear. The CDR3 runs 13 residues. Germline CDR1 is DFQATT and CDR2 is SNEGSKA (reference sequence). V lost 4 bases and J lost 4, with 13 bases in between. DNA for the CDR3: TGCAGTGCTACCGAGCAGGAGGGCACTGAAGCTTTCTTT. Translated: CSATEQEGTEAFF.